This TCR beta chain was captured in a study of T cell responses to AZD1222 COVID-19 vaccine. The table came from immunoSEQ multiplex PCR; TCRdb's copy has only in-frame clones and leaves some out. This sample has 150,000 to 200,000 clones, with about nine tenths found just once. To note about this clone: The antigen remains undetermined.

Whole-study findings and limits: Only six AZD1222 recipients tested seropositive at baseline.

Trimming removed 2 bases at V and 0 bases at J, with 8 bases between. This CDR3 spans 14 amino acids. The germline V gene has CDR1 SGDLS and CDR2 YYNGEE. Doses given second, at about 4 or about 12 weeks, were pooled. This rearrangement joins TRBV9 to TRBJ1-2; the D gene is possibly TRBD1 (5 bases). The material sequenced was peripheral blood, taken 28 days after the second AZD1222 dose. The TCR was taken from an adult who received the AZD1222 COVID-19 vaccine. The CDR3 nucleotides read TGTGCCAGCAGCGTGGCAGGGACTAACTATGGCTACACCTTC. Its translation is CASSVAGTNYGYTF.